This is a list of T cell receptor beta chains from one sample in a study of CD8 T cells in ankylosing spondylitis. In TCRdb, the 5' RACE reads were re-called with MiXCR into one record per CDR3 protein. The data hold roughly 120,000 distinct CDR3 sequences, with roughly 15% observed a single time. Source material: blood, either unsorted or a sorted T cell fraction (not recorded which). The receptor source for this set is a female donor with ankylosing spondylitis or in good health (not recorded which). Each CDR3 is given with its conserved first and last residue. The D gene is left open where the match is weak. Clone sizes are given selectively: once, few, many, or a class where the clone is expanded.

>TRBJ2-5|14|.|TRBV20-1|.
CSARGRLGQETQYF
TGCAGTGCTAGAGGTCGACTGGGGCAAGAGACCCAGTACTTC
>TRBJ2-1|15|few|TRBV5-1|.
CASSLVSSSYNEQFF
TGCGCCAGCAGCTTAGTCTCCAGCTCCTACAATGAGCAGTTCTTC
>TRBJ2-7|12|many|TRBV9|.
CASSAEIGEQYF
TGTGCCAGCAGCGCCGAAATCGGCGAGCAGTACTTC
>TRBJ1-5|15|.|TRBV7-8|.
CASSLGRGDNQPQHF
TGTGCCAGCAGCTTAGGCAGGGGTGACAATCAGCCCCAGCATTTT
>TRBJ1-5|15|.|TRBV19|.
CASTPGGAGNQPQHF
TGTGCCAGTACCCCGGGAGGGGCTGGGAATCAGCCCCAGCATTTT
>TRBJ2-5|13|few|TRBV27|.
CASSSAYQETQYF
TGTGCCAGCAGTTCCGCGTACCAAGAGACCCAGTACTTC
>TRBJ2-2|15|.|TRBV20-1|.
CSARARPINTGELFF
TGCAGTGCTAGAGCTAGACCTATCAACACCGGGGAGCTGTTTTTT
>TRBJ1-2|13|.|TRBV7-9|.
CASSLLQGFGYTF
TGTGCCAGCAGCTTATTGCAGGGCTTTGGCTACACCTTC
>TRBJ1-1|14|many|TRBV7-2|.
CASSPGGRYTEAFF
TGTGCCAGCAGCCCCGGGGGAAGGTACACTGAAGCTTTCTTT
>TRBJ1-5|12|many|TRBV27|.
CASSSTVGPQHF
TGTGCCAGCAGTTCCACAGTAGGGCCCCAGCATTTT
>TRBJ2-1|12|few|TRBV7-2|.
CASSRRLNEQFF
TGTGCCAGCAGTCGAAGACTCAATGAGCAGTTCTTC
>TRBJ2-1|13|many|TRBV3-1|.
CASSRTWGDEQFF
TGTGCCAGCAGCCGCACTTGGGGGGATGAGCAGTTCTTC